The 30 T cell receptor beta chains in this list originate from one sample, sequenced in a study of blood T cells in healthy people across ages. Then a second PCR, running roughly 7 to 11 cycles, was carried out with a sample-barcoded 5' primer and a J-beta primer mix. TCRdb analysed the 5' RACE reads with MiXCR anew, one entry per CDR3 protein. The table lists 600,000 to 800,000 distinct CDR3 sequences, roughly 20% of them singletons, with 3% to 4% in the top ten. Specimen: blood. The receptor set was obtained from a man between 65 and 80 years old in good health.

This clonotype has only a few counts. The chain uses TRBV20-1 and TRBJ1-6, with D possibly matching TRBD1 (6 bases). CDR3 length: 16 residues. V lost 1 base and J lost 8, with 18 bases in between. The germline V gene encodes CDR1 DFQATT and CDR2 SNEGSKA (reference sequence). The DNA of the CDR3 is TGCAGTGCTAGAGTCTTTACAGGGCCCATGGATTCACCCCTCCACTTT. Protein: CSARVFTGPMDSPLHF.

J is TRBJ2-7 and V is TRBV11-2; D is unclear. Germline CDR1 reads SGHAT; CDR2 reads FQNNGV. Deletions cut 1 base from V and 3 bases from J, with 7 bases between. The CDR3 runs to 13 residues. The CDR3 sequence: CASSLGVFYEQYF. In DNA, the CDR3 is TGTGCCAGCAGCTTAGGTGTGTTCTACGAGCAGTACTTC.

The rearrangement uses TRBV20-1 and TRBJ2-3; possible D gene TRBD2, 5 bases. Trimming removed 1 base from V and 0 bases from J, with 8 bases in between. Germline CDR1 DFQATT, CDR2 SNEGSKA (reference sequence). The CDR3 is 14 amino acids. CDR3 region: CSARGGLSTDTQYF. The CDR3 DNA is TGCAGTGCTAGAGGCGGGCTTAGCACAGATACGCAGTATTTT.

This clonotype was counted a few times. The J gene is TRBJ2-7, the V gene TRBV10-3; the D gene is possibly TRBD2 (5 bases). This CDR3 spans 12 amino acids. The V end was cut by 5 bases, the J end by 2 bases, with 7 bases between. In germline, CDR1 is ENHRY, CDR2 SYGVKD. CDR3 in amino acids: CAISSSAYEQYF. CDR3 nucleotides: TGTGCCATCAGTAGTAGCGCCTACGAGCAGTACTTC.

In its sample, this clonotype was seen once. The chain is built from TRBV20-1 and TRBJ1-2; D not resolved. This CDR3 has 16 residues. Trimming shortened V by 0 bases and J by 4 bases, and 18 bases separated the two germline ends. The germline V gene has CDR1 DFQATT and CDR2 SNEGSKA (reference sequence). Written as DNA, the CDR3 is TGCAGTGCTAGAGATCGGGCAGGAGTAGCCCTCTATGGCTACACCTTC. Translation: CSARDRAGVALYGYTF.

This clonotype showed up many times. V gene TRBV29-1 combines with J gene TRBJ2-5; D is unclear. The germline CDR1 and CDR2 sequences are SQVTM and ANQGSEA. This CDR3 has 11 amino acids. The V end was cut by 2 bases, the J end by 5 bases, with 6 bases between. The CDR3: CSVEHVETQYF. In nucleotides, the CDR3 is TGCAGCGTTGAACACGTCGAGACCCAGTACTTC.

This clonotype appeared a few times. Given a much more abundant clone one base away, this may be a read error. The CDR3 spells CASSKVTDTQYF. The CDR3 nucleotides are TGTGCCAGCAGCAAGGTCACAGATACGCAGTATTTT. The rearrangement uses TRBV7-2 and TRBJ2-3; D call uncertain. Per the germline V gene, CDR1 is SGHTA and CDR2 is FQGNSA. The V end lost 5 bases, the J end lost 2 bases, and 5 bases lay between the germline ends. The CDR3 spans 12 residues.

The CDR3 sequence is CSARQGSNQPQHF. The CDR3 DNA is TGCAGTGCTAGACAGGGAAGCAATCAGCCCCAGCATTTT. The genes are TRBV20-1 and TRBJ1-5; the D gene is possibly TRBD1 (5 bases). Per the germline V gene, CDR1 is DFQATT and CDR2 is SNEGSKA (reference sequence). The CDR3 totals 13 residues. Between the trimmed V and J ends, which lost 2 bases and 1 base, there was a span of 6 bases.

A few counts support this clonotype. V usage is TRBV15 and J usage is TRBJ2-1; TRBD1 matches 12 bases. The CDR3 totals 16 residues. V shed 4 bases, J shed 8 bases, and the junction held 9 bases outside the gene matches. Germline loops: CDR1 LNHNV, CDR2 YYDKDF (reference sequence). CDR3: CATSTYAGTGGYEQFF. CDR3 nucleotides: TGTGCCACCAGCACCTACGCCGGGACAGGGGGCTATGAGCAGTTCTTC.

The chain joins TRBV7-8 to TRBJ2-5, with TRBD1 identical over 8 bases. The CDR3 is made up of 18 amino acids. Trimming removed 0 bases from V and 7 bases from J; junction bases left unmatched: 16. Germline CDR1 reads SGHVS; CDR2 reads FQNEAQ. The CDR3 nucleotides read TGTGCCAGCAGCTTAGCGAGGACAGGGTACCCGATAGAATGGACCCAGTACTTC. This encodes CASSLARTGYPIEWTQYF.

This clonotype was observed a few times. The chain is built from TRBV20-1 and TRBJ2-4; D is unclear. This CDR3 spans 10 amino acids. Trimming took 3 bases from V and 9 from J, leaving 6 bases between them. Germline V lookup: CDR1 DFQATT, CDR2 SNEGSKA (reference sequence). This chain's CDR3 is CSASVLIQYF. The CDR3 DNA reads as TGCAGTGCTAGTGTCCTCATTCAGTACTTC.

The chain joins TRBV20-1 to TRBJ1-5; TRBD1 aligns across 9 bases. The CDR3 spans 13 residues. Germline lookup yields CDR1 DFQATT and CDR2 SNEGSKA (reference sequence). The junction had 5 bases not matched to a gene; V was cut back by 4 bases and J by 7 bases. In DNA, the CDR3 is TGCAGTGCTACTACAGGGGGCTGGCAGCCCCAGCATTTT. It translates to CSATTGGWQPQHF.

This clonotype was counted between two and nine times. The chain carries TRBV7-9 and TRBJ1-3; no clear D. V gave up 8 bases and J gave up 0 bases, with 8 bases separating them. From germline, CDR1 is SEHNR and CDR2 FQNEAQ (reference sequence). The CDR3 runs to 13 residues. CDR3 DNA: TGTGCCAGCGGCGGGGACTCTGGAAACACCATATATTTT. It is translated as CASGGDSGNTIYF.

The V gene is TRBV20-1, the J gene TRBJ2-5, with TRBD2 identical over 8 bases. Trimming at V came to 0 bases and at J to 3 bases, leaving 6 bases not matched to a gene. The CDR3 contains 15 residues. CDR1 and CDR2 from the germline V gene are DFQATT and SNEGSKA (reference sequence). This CDR3 is CSARDSGLGEETQYF. The CDR3 coding sequence is TGCAGTGCTAGAGATTCGGGACTAGGGGAAGAGACCCAGTACTTC.

This chain uses TRBV7-2 with TRBJ2-7; 8 bases fit TRBD1. This CDR3 comprises 14 residues. Germline lookup yields CDR1 SGHTA and CDR2 FQGNSA. The J segment lost 3 bases and the V segment lost 5 bases, leaving 6 bases of the junction unmatched. CDR3: CASSTRGQGYEQYF. The CDR3 bases are TGTGCCAGCAGCACCCGTGGACAGGGCTACGAGCAGTACTTC.

This clonotype was detected ten times or more. The chain is built from TRBV24-1 and TRBJ2-1; TRBD2 might be the D (5 bases). The CDR3 has 14 amino acids. The V end was cut by 9 bases, the J end by 4 bases, with 15 bases between. Germline V CDR1 and CDR2: KGHDR, SFDVKD. CDR3 in DNA: TGTGCCACCGCGGTCAACGGGGTTTACAATGAGCAGTTCTTC. Translating gives CATAVNGVYNEQFF.

CDR3 coding DNA: TGTGCCAGCTCACCACCGGCTCAGGGAATACATACGCAGTATTTT. As protein: CASSPPAQGIHTQYF. The rearrangement joins TRBV18 to TRBJ2-3, with TRBD1 as a possible D gene (5 bases). Germline V gives CDR1 KGHSH, CDR2 LQKENI. The CDR3 loop spans 15 amino acids. Trimming removed 0 bases from V and 7 bases from J, with 14 bases in between.

V usage is TRBV6-6 and J usage is TRBJ1-5; 7 bases are shared with TRBD1. V lost 4 bases to trimming and J lost 5 bases; unmatched junction nucleotides: 5. Per germline, CDR1 MNHNY and CDR2 SVGAGI (reference sequence). This CDR3 comprises 14 residues. The CDR3 bases are TGTGCCAGCAGTTGGGGGACAGTTGATCAGCCCCAGCATTTT. Translated: CASSWGTVDQPQHF.

This clonotype was found a few times. J is TRBJ2-5 and V is TRBV5-1; D is undetermined. This CDR3 spans 15 amino acids. V lost 4 bases to trimming and J lost 5 bases, with 18 bases between them. Germline CDR1 and CDR2: SGHRS and YFSETQ. The CDR3 sequence is CASSHGRYSRETQYF. The CDR3 region has the DNA TGCGCCAGCAGCCACGGCCGGTATAGCCGGGAGACCCAGTACTTC.

The chain joins TRBV7-9 to TRBJ2-7; a possible D gene is TRBD1 (7 bases). The germline V gene encodes CDR1 SEHNR and CDR2 FQNEAQ (reference sequence). CDR3 length equals 15 residues. The V gene lost 4 bases and the J gene lost 5 bases, with 18 bases spanning the gap. DNA for the CDR3: TGTGCCAGCAGCTGGAGGGGGCAGGGTCAGGACGAGCAGTACTTC. Protein sequence: CASSWRGQGQDEQYF.

The chain employs TRBV28 and TRBJ2-3, with D tentatively TRBD2 (6 bases). Germline V lookup: CDR1 MDHEN, CDR2 SYDVKM. The CDR3 is made up of 15 amino acids. V shed 8 bases and J shed 0 bases, with 15 bases lying between them. The CDR3 sequence is CASGGVSTSTDTQYF. CDR3 sequence (DNA): TGTGCCAGCGGAGGGGTCTCTACTAGCACAGATACGCAGTATTTT.

A few counts support this clonotype. The J gene is TRBJ2-2, the V gene TRBV6-2 or TRBV6-3, with 8 bases identical to TRBD2. This CDR3 region has 16 residues. CDR1 MNHEY and CDR2 SVGEGT come from the germline V gene. The V and J ends lost 8 bases and 4 bases, in that order; junction bases with no gene match: 12. CDR3 bases: TGTGCCAGCGGGATTTTAGGAAGCGGGAGCACCGGGGAGCTGTTTTTT. It translates to CASGILGSGSTGELFF.

CDR3 region: CASSQVDSGETQYF. In nucleotides, the CDR3 is TGTGCCAGCAGCCAAGTTGACAGCGGGGAGACCCAGTACTTC. This sequence joins TRBV3-1 and TRBJ2-5; tentative D call: TRBD2 (6 bases). V lost 1 base to trimming and J lost 5 bases, with 11 bases between them. This CDR3 is built from 14 residues. CDR1 is LGHDT, CDR2 YNNKEL, per germline (reference sequence).

This clonotype has more than one count but fewer than ten. The chain combines TRBV20-1 with TRBJ1-1; 7 bases are a match to TRBD1. CDR1 is DFQATT, CDR2 SNEGSKA, per germline (reference sequence). The CDR3 has 14 amino acids. Trimming removed 4 bases from V and 5 bases from J; junction bases left unmatched: 10. CDR3 protein: CSAKDRVGSTEAFF. The CDR3 bases are TGCAGTGCTAAAGACAGGGTGGGGTCAACTGAAGCTTTCTTT.

The V and J genes are TRBV2 and TRBJ2-5; D gene ambiguous. The J call may be incorrect, as the DNA end agrees better with TRBJ2-7. Germline V CDR1 and CDR2: SNHLY, FYNNEI. CDR3 size: 13 residues. CDR3 sequence reads: CASSEAMGYEQYF. The CDR3 DNA sequence: TGTGCCAGCAGTGAAGCGATGGGCTACGAGCAGTACTTC.

The rearrangement joins TRBV14 to TRBJ2-5; D is unresolved. The germline CDR1 and CDR2 sequences are SGHDN and FVKESK. The length of the CDR3 is 14 residues. Trimming left V 0 bases short and J 5 bases short, with 10 bases between. The CDR3 DNA reads TGTGCCAGCAGCCAAGAAGGTTATGGGGAGACCCAGTACTTC. Translating gives CASSQEGYGETQYF. Drawing the rest from reference TRBV14 and TRBJ2-5, the complete variable domain is EAGVTQFPSHSVIEKGQTVTLRCDPISGHDNLYWYRRVMGKEIKFLLHFVKESKQDESGMPNNRFLAERTGGTYSTLKVQPAELEDSGVYFCASSQEGYGETQYFGPGTRLLVL.

This clonotype was counted a few times. The chain carries TRBV5-1 and TRBJ1-4; a weak D match, TRBD1 (5 bases). Germline-derived CDR1 and CDR2 are SGHRS and YFSETQ. CDR3 length: 14 amino acids. Between the trimmed V and J ends, which lost 2 bases and 8 bases, there was a span of 13 bases. DNA for the CDR3: TGCGCCAGCAGCTTCGGGGGGATCGGCGAAAAACTGTTTTTT. As protein: CASSFGGIGEKLFF.

This clonotype appeared a few times. It may be a read error: a sequence one base away is much more abundant. The rearrangement joins TRBV3-1 to TRBJ2-7, with D maybe TRBD1 (5 bases). The CDR3 is made up of 15 amino acids. Germline CDR1 LGHDT, CDR2 YNNKEL (reference sequence). The CDR3 nucleotides read TGTGCCAGCAGCCAAGATAAGGACAACTCCTACGAGCATTACTTC. It specifies CASSQDKDNSYEHYF.

The chain recombines TRBV5-1 with TRBJ1-2, with D possibly being TRBD1 (5 bases). This CDR3 spans 13 amino acids. The germline V gene has CDR1 SGHRS and CDR2 YFSETQ. V gave up 3 bases and J gave up 8 bases, with 14 bases separating them. The CDR3 is CASSYGATSGYTF. Written as DNA, the CDR3 is TGCGCCAGCAGCTACGGGGCTACGTCCGGCTACACCTTC. The complete variable domain, with remaining parts taken from reference TRBV5-1 and TRBJ1-2, reads KAGVTQTPRYLIKTRGQQVTLSCSPISGHRSVSWYQQTPGQGLQFLFEYFSETQRNKGNFPGRFSGRQFSNSRSEMNVSTLELGDSALYLCASSYGATSGYTFGSGTRLTVV.

Ten or more counts support this clonotype. The chain is built from TRBV4-3 and TRBJ2-3; 8 bases align to TRBD2. Germline assignment: CDR1 LGHNA and CDR2 YSLEER. V gave up 0 bases and J gave up 0 bases; unmatched junction bases: 2. CDR3 length: 16 residues. The CDR3 region is CASSQEKRESTDTQYF. DNA of the CDR3: TGCGCCAGCAGCCAAGAAAAGCGGGAGAGCACAGATACGCAGTATTTT.